This TCR beta chain was identified during a study of cytomegalovirus exposure and HLA in healthy donors. General observations from the study: Presence/absence analysis assumed near-uniform sequencing depth across donors. Specificity for CMV antigens was confirmed in vitro for a few of the CMV-associated chains. Later analysis found that TCR beta chains associated with HLA were more clonally expanded than other, equally common chains.

V shed 2 bases, J shed 4 bases, and the junction held 12 bases outside the gene matches. The CDR3 runs to 17 residues. Germline V gene sequence: CDR1 WSHSY, CDR2 SAAADI. The primer mix had 60 Vbeta and 13 Jbeta primers. The authors' processing: In a later analysis, some 80 million unique TCR beta chains included roughly 11 million shared by two or more donors. Profiled with immunoSEQ multiplex PCR; TCRdb holds only in-frame clones, not every one. V and J calls and clone size are as listed in that table; D and trimming were resolved from the DNA. The sample records more than 85,000 clones, 83% being singletons. A remark on this clone: What it binds is unknown.

The specimen sequenced was PBMCs. This TCR derives from a man aged 18 to 30 in good health and CMV-seronegative. The chain joins TRBV10-2 to TRBJ2-7; 9 bases are shared with TRBD2. CDR3 bases: TGCGCCAGCAGTGAGGCTCGGGCTAGCGGGACGTTATACGAGCAGTACTTC. It translates to CASSEARASGTLYEQYF.